Below, 4 T cell receptor beta chains from the same sample are listed, as sequenced in a study of CD8 T cells in ankylosing spondylitis. TCRdb reprocessed the 5' RACE reads with MiXCR, giving one entry per CDR3 protein. The table has 100,000 to 150,000 distinct CDR3 sequences, approximately 13% seen once; the top ten hold under 3%. Sequencing was done on a sample of blood, either unsorted or a sorted T cell fraction (not recorded which). The source of these receptors is a female donor with ankylosing spondylitis or in good health (not recorded which).

The chain recombines TRBV4-2 with TRBJ1-1, with TRBD1 matching 7 bases. CDR1 is LGHNA, CDR2 YNFKEQ, per germline. The CDR3 is made up of 16 amino acids. Trimming removed 3 bases from V and 0 bases from J; junction bases left unmatched: 7. The CDR3 DNA is TGTGCCAGCAGCCACCGGGACAGACTTATGAACACTGAAGCTTTCTTT. Translated: CASSHRDRLMNTEAFF.

The V gene is TRBV7-8, the J gene TRBJ2-5; 7 bases are a match to TRBD2. V lost 4 bases and J lost 5; bases outside the gene matches: 13. The CDR3 length is 16 residues. Per germline, CDR1 SGHVS and CDR2 FQNEAQ. CDR3: CASSSNILASGETQYF. The DNA of the CDR3 is TGTGCCAGCAGCTCGAATATACTAGCGAGCGGGGAGACCCAGTACTTC.

This clonotype came up a few times. The CDR3 DNA follows: TGTGCCAGCAGCGGGGGGGGTCCAGACAATGAGCAGTTCTTC. Its translation: CASSGGGPDNEQFF. The rearrangement joins TRBV5-4 to TRBJ2-1, with TRBD2 matching over 7 bases. Germline loops: CDR1 SGHNT, CDR2 YYREEE (reference sequence). Trimming removed 4 bases from V and 5 bases from J; junction bases left unmatched: 6. The CDR3 is 14 residues long.

This clonotype was observed a few times. The chain joins TRBV6-1 to TRBJ2-7, with D tentatively TRBD1 (6 bases). There are 13 residues in the CDR3. Germline V gene sequence: CDR1 MNHNS, CDR2 SASEGT. Trimming removed 5 bases from V and 4 bases from J, with 12 bases in between. The CDR3 loop is CASSRGQWYEQYF. The CDR3 DNA reads TGTGCCAGCAGTCGCGGACAGTGGTACGAGCAGTACTTC.